This T cell receptor (beta chain) was recorded in a study of blood T cell repertoires in COVID-19. The overall study: The samples span acute and convalescent COVID-19 from the United States, Italy and Spain. The analysed material was cDNA or gDNA that came from T cells, B-cell-depleted T cells, or PBMCs.

Followed over time, Seattle patients had been enrolled while infection was active. Germline CDR1 MNHNY, CDR2 SVGAGI (reference sequence). This CDR3 has 15 amino acids. V was pared by 11 bases and J by 5 bases, with 15 bases of the junction left unmatched. How the authors handled the data: Reference gene primer amplification in the assay estimated nucleated cell counts. Method: immunoSEQ multiplex PCR; TCRdb's copy keeps in-frame clones and lacks some. That table is the source of V, J and clone size, and D and trimming were worked out from the DNA. Among fewer than 350,000 clones listed, roughly nine tenths were seen once.

The sample taken for sequencing was peripheral blood. The receptor was isolated from a woman between 25 and 40 years old with COVID-19, enrolled during active disease. This chain joins TRBV6-6 and TRBJ2-7, with TRBD2 identical over 10 bases. The DNA for the CDR3 is TGTGCCGGAGTTTCCGGGACTAGCGATTCCCACGAGCAGTACTTC. This encodes CAGVSGTSDSHEQYF.